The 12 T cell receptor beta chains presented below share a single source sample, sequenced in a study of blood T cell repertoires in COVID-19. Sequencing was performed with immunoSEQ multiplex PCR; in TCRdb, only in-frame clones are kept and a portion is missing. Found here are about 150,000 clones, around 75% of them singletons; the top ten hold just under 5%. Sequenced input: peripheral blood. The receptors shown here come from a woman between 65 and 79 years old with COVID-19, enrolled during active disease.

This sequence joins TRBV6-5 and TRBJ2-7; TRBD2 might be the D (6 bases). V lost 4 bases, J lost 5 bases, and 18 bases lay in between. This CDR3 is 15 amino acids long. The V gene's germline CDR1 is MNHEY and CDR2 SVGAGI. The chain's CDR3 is CASSSSFGRRNEQYF. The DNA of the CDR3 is TGTGCCAGCAGTTCCTCTTTTGGGAGGAGAAACGAGCAGTACTTC.

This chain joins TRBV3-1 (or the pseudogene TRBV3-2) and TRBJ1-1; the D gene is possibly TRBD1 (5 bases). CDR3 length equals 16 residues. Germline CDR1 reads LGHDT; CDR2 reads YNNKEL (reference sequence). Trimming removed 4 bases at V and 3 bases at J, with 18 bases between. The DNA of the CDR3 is TGTGCCAGCAGCCCCCGGGGGGTTTTCAGGGACACTGAAGCTTTCTTT. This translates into CASSPRGVFRDTEAFF.

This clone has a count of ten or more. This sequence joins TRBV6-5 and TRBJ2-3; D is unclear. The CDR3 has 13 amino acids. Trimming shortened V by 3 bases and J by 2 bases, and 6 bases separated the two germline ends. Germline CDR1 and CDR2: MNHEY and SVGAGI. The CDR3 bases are TGTGCCAGCAGTTATCTTTACACAGATACGCAGTATTTT. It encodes CASSYLYTDTQYF.

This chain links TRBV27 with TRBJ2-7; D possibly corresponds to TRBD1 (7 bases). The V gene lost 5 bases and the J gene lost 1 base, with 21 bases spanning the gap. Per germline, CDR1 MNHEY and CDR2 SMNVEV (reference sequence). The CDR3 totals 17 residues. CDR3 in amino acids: CASSPRGGTDLSYEQYF. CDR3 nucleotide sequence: TGTGCCAGCAGTCCCCGAGGGGGGACAGACCTATCCTACGAGCAGTACTTC.

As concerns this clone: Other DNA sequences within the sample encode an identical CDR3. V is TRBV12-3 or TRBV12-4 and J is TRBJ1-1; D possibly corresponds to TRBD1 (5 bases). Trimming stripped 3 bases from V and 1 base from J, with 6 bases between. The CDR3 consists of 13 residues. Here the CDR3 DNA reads TGTGCCAGCAGTTTTGACAGGAACACTGAAGCTTTCTTT. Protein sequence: CASSFDRNTEAFF.

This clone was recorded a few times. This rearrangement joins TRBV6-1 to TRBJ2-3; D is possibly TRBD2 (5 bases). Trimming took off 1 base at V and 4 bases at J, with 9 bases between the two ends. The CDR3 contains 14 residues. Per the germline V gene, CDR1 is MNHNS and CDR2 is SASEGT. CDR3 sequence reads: CASSEVGEPDTQYF. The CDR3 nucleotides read TGTGCCAGCAGTGAAGTTGGGGAGCCAGATACGCAGTATTTT.

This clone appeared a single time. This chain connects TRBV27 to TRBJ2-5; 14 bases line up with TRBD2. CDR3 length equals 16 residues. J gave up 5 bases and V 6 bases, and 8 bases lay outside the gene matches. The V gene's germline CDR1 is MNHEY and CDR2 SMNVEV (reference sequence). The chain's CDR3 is CASRSGTSGGGETQYF. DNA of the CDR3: TGTGCCAGCAGATCTGGGACTAGCGGGGGCGGGGAGACCCAGTACTTC.

The CDR3 DNA reads TGTGCCAGCAGCTTAACAGGGGAGAGGGGTCAGCCCCAGCATTTT. Translated: CASSLTGERGQPQHF. The chain recombines TRBV5-5 with TRBJ1-5; TRBD1 matches at 7 bases. The CDR3 has 15 residues. Germline V gives CDR1 SGHKS, CDR2 YYEKEE (reference sequence). V shed 2 bases, J shed 6 bases, and the junction held 8 bases outside the gene matches.

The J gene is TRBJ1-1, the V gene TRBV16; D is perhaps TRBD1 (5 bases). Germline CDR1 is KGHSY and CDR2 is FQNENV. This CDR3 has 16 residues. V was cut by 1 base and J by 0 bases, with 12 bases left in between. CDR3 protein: CASSQFRQWVNTEAFF. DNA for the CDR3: TGTGCCAGCAGCCAATTCCGACAGTGGGTGAACACTGAAGCTTTCTTT.

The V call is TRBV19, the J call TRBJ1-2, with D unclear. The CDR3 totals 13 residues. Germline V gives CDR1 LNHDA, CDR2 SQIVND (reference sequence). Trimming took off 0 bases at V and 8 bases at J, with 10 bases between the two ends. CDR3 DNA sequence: TGTGCCAGTAGTATAGATCGCAGATACGGCTACACCTTC. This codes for CASSIDRRYGYTF.

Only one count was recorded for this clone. CDR3 DNA sequence: TGTGCCAGCAGTGAATGGGGCCAGAACTATGGCTACACCTTC. Protein sequence: CASSEWGQNYGYTF. This chain connects TRBV25-1 to TRBJ1-2; perhaps TRBD1 as D (5 bases). This CDR3 is built from 14 residues. V lost 1 base to trimming and J lost 2 bases, with 8 bases between them. Germline V gene data show CDR1 as MGHDK and CDR2 as SYGVNS.

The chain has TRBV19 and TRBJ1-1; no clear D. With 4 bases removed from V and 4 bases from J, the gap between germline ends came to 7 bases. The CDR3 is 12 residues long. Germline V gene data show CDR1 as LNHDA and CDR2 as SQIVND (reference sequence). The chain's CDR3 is CASSNSRTEAFF. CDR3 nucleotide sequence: TGTGCCAGTAGTAACAGTCGCACTGAAGCTTTCTTT.